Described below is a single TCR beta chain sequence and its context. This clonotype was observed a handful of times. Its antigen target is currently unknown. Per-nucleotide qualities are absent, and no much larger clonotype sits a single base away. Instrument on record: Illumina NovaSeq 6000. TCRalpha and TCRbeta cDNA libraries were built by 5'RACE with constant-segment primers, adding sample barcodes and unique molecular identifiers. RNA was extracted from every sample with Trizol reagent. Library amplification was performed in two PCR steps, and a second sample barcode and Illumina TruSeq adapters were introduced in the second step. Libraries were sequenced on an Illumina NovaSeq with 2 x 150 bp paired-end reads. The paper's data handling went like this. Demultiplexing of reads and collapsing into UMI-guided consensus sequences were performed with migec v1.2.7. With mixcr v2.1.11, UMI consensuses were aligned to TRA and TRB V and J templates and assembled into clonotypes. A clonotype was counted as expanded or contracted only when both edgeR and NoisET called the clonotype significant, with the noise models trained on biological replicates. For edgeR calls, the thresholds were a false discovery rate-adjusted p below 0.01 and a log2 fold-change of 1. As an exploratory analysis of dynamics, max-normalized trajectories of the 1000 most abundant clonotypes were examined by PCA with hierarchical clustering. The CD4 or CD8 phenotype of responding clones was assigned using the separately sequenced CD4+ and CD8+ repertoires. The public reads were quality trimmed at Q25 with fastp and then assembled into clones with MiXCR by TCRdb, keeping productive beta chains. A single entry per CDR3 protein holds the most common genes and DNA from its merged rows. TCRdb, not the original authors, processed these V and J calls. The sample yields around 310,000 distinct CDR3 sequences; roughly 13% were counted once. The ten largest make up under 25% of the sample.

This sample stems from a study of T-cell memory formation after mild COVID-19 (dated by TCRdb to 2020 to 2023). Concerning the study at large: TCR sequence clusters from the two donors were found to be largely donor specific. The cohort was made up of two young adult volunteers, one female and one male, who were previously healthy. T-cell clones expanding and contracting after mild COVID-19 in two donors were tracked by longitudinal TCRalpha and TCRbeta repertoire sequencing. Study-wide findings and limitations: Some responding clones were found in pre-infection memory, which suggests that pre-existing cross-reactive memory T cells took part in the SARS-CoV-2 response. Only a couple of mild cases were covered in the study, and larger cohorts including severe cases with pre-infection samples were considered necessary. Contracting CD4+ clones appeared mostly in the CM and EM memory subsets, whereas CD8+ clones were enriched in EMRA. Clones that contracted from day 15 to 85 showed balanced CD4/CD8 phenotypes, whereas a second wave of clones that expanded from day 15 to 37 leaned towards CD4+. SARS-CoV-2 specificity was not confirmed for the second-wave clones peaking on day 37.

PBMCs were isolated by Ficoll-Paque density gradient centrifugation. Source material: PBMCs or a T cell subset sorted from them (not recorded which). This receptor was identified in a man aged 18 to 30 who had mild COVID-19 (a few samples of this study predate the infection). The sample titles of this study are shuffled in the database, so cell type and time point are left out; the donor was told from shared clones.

Here the CDR3 is given as CASSQNWGAINEAFF. The DNA is as follows: TGTGCCAGCAGCCAAAATTGGGGGGCAATCAACGAAGCTTTCTTT. The V gene is TRBV6-5 and the J gene is TRBJ1-1, with TRBD1 tentatively as D gene (6 bases match). The CDR3 measures 15 amino acids from cysteine to phenylalanine. The kept DNA is CDR3 alone, 45 bases in frame from the first base. V loses 6 bases of germline sequence and J loses 8 bases, and the interval between the two ends is 22 bases. Based on the germline V gene, the CDR1 and CDR2 sequences are MNHEY and SVGAGI.